The clone carrying this T cell receptor beta chain was seen a single time. As processed by the authors: Estimates of nucleated cell counts were drawn from the amplification of reference gene primers. Clones were read by immunoSEQ multiplex PCR, and TCRdb kept only the in-frame ones, dropping some. The V and J calls and clone size were taken over from that table, and D and trimming were inferred from the DNA. The sample shows around 94,000 clones, about 72% of them seen only once. This sample is drawn from a study of blood T cell repertoires in COVID-19. Study background: The United States, Italy and Spain provided the acute and convalescent COVID-19 samples. T cells, B-cell-depleted T cells, or PBMCs provided the cDNA or gDNA that served as material.

V dropped 0 bases and J dropped 6; count of bases not matched to a gene: 4. The germline V gene encodes CDR1 SGHDT and CDR2 YYEEEE. This CDR3 is 15 amino acids long. The source is a man aged 55 to 69 with active or convalescent COVID-19. The sequenced sample was peripheral blood. V is TRBV5-6 and J is TRBJ2-3; 10 nucleotides match TRBD2. The CDR3: CASSLEVAGGDTQYF. The CDR3, as DNA: TGTGCCAGCAGCTTGGAGGTAGCGGGAGGTGATACGCAGTATTTT. The entire variable domain, with the rest obtained from reference TRBV5-6 and TRBJ2-3, is as follows: DAGVTQSPTHLIKTRGQQVTLRCSPKSGHDTVSWYQQALGQGPQFIFQYYEEEERQRGNFPDRFSGHQFPNYSSELNVNALLLGDSALYLCASSLEVAGGDTQYFGPGTRLTVL.